The 11 T cell receptor beta chains listed next were all sequenced from one sample in a study of shared T cell receptors in the human thymus. Sequencing used immunoSEQ multiplex PCR; TCRdb keeps in-frame clones, though not all of them. The sample shows approximately 730,000 clones, approximately 83% of them seen only once. Separately, the same data were catalogued under a study of human thymus T cells.

The sequencing sample was made of thymocytes. The receptors shown here come from a girl less than two years old with a congenital heart defect.

This clone was picked up one time. V is TRBV5-1 and J is TRBJ1-1; TRBD1 aligns across 8 bases. The CDR3 runs to 16 residues. V dropped 0 bases and J dropped 1; count of bases not matched to a gene: 5. Looked up from germline, CDR1 is SGHRS and CDR2 is YFSETQ. CDR3 sequence (DNA): TGCGCCAGCAGCTTGGCCGCCGGGACAGGGAACACTGAAGCTTTCTTT. Translating gives CASSLAAGTGNTEAFF.

Comment on this clone: An end of the junction does not agree with germline; a read error may underlie this. The V call is TRBV5-1, the J call TRBJ1-2; D unclear. Germline V gene data show CDR1 as SGHRS and CDR2 as YFSETQ. CDR3 size: 12 residues. The CDR3 is CASSSLGDGYAF. CDR3 nucleotide sequence: TGCGCCAGCAGCTCCCTCGGGGATGGCTACGCCTTC.

The count of this clone is one. The chain has TRBV28 and TRBJ2-7, with TRBD2 identical over 7 bases. The CDR3 is 15 residues long. Trimming at V came to 7 bases and at J to 4 bases, leaving 13 bases not matched to a gene. The germline CDR1 and CDR2 sequences are MDHEN and SYDVKM. The CDR3 DNA reads TGTGCCAGCACCCTAGGGTGGGGGGGGGTGTACGAGCAGTACTTC. Translating gives CASTLGWGGVYEQYF.

The chain links TRBV5-4 to TRBJ1-3, with TRBD1 identical over 10 bases. This CDR3 region has 16 residues. The ends lost 4 bases at V and 5 bases at J; junction bases unmatched: 9. Germline-derived CDR1 and CDR2 are SGHNT and YYREEE (reference sequence). This CDR3 is CASSGPGTGDRNTIYF. The CDR3 region has the DNA TGTGCCAGCAGCGGTCCCGGGACAGGGGATCGAAACACCATATATTTT.

CDR3 DNA: TGTGCCAGCAGCTTTGCCGAACGAGCGACAGATACGCAGTATTTT. Translated, it gives CASSFAERATDTQYF. This sequence joins TRBV7-9 and TRBJ2-3; D gene unclear. The germline CDR1 and CDR2 sequences are SEHNR and FQNEAQ (reference sequence). Trimming took 3 bases from V and 3 from J, leaving 13 bases between them. The CDR3 extends over 15 amino acids.

Here the CDR3 DNA reads TGTGCCAGCAGTGAAATACGAGTCGGGGAGACCCAGTACTTC. Amino acid sequence: CASSEIRVGETQYF. The rearrangement links TRBV25-1 to TRBJ2-5; D is ambiguous. This CDR3 region has 14 residues. Trimming took 2 bases from V and 5 from J, leaving 12 bases between them. In germline, CDR1 is MGHDK, CDR2 SYGVNS.

This sequence joins TRBV27 and TRBJ2-1, with D perhaps matching TRBD1 (6 bases). V lost 4 bases and J 4 bases, leaving 14 bases between the germline ends. Germline lookup yields CDR1 MNHEY and CDR2 SMNVEV (reference sequence). This CDR3 contains 15 residues. The CDR3 nucleotides are TGTGCCAGCAGTTCCGGACAGTGGCAGTACAATGAGCAGTTCTTC. Protein sequence: CASSSGQWQYNEQFF.

The chain combines TRBV27 with TRBJ1-1; no reliable D call. Trimming removed 5 bases from V and 1 base from J, with 14 bases in between. The V gene's germline CDR1 is MNHEY and CDR2 SMNVEV (reference sequence). The CDR3 loop spans 15 amino acids. Here the CDR3 reads CASSPNNAENTEAFF. The CDR3, as DNA: TGTGCCAGCAGTCCTAACAATGCGGAGAACACTGAAGCTTTCTTT.

V gene TRBV5-4 combines with J gene TRBJ2-3; 8 bases fit TRBD1. This CDR3 contains 20 residues. V dropped 1 base and J dropped 3; count of bases not matched to a gene: 19. In germline, CDR1 is SGHNT, CDR2 YYREEE (reference sequence). The CDR3 DNA sequence: TGTGCCAGCAGCTTGCATCTCCGACAGGGGCCGAGGCCGACGACAGATACGCAGTATTTT. It is translated as CASSLHLRQGPRPTTDTQYF. Combining the CDR3 with reference TRBV5-4 and TRBJ2-3 gives the whole variable domain ETGVTQSPTHLIKTRGQQVTLRCSSQSGHNTVSWYQQALGQGPQFIFQYYREEENGRGNFPPRFSGLQFPNYSSELNVNALELDDSALYLCASSLHLRQGPRPTTDTQYFGPGTRLTVL.

This chain links TRBV2 with TRBJ1-5, with 10 bases aligning to TRBD1. CDR3 length equals 18 residues. Germline-derived CDR1 and CDR2 are SNHLY and FYNNEI. J was trimmed by 6 bases and V by 6 bases; bases with no gene match: 17. This chain's CDR3 is CASSPGGVTGGASQPQHF. The CDR3, as DNA: TGTGCCAGCAGCCCCGGCGGGGTGACAGGGGGCGCGAGTCAGCCCCAGCATTTT.

The rearrangement uses TRBV2 and TRBJ1-2; 9 positions agree with TRBD1. Looked up from germline, CDR1 is SNHLY and CDR2 is FYNNEI. The V and J ends lost 6 bases and 8 bases, in that order; junction bases with no gene match: 22. CDR3 length: 18 residues. The CDR3 coding sequence is TGTGCCAGCAGAGAGAAGATGGTGGACAGGGGCCCTTCAGGAGGCTACACCTTC. This translates into CASREKMVDRGPSGGYTF.